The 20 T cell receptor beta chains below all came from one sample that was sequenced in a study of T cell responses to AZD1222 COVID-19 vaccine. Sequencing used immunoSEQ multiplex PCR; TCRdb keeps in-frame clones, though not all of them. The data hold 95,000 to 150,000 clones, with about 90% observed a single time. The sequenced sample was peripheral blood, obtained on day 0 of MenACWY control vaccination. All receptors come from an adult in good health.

CDR3 sequence (DNA): TGTGCCAGTAGTATAGCGGGGGCTGTACCAGATACGCAGTATTTT. Translation gives CASSIAGAVPDTQYF. J is TRBJ2-3 and V is TRBV19; D tentatively reads TRBD1 or TRBD2 (6 bases each). CDR1 and CDR2 (germline): LNHDA, SQIVND (reference sequence). The CDR3 is 15 residues long. The V gene lost 1 base and the J gene lost 4 bases, with 12 bases spanning the gap.

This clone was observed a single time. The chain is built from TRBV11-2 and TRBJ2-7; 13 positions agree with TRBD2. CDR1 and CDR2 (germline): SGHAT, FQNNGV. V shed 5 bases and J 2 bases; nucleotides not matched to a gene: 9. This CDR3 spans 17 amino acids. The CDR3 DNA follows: TGTGCCAGCAGCCTCTCCGCAACTAGCGGGAGGGCCTACGAGCAGTACTTC. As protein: CASSLSATSGRAYEQYF.

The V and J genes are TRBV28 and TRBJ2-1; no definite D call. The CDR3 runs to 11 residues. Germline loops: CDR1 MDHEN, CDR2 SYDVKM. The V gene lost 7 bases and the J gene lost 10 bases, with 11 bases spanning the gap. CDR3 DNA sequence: TGTGCCAGCACCTCCCAGTGGGAGCAGTTCTTC. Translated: CASTSQWEQFF.

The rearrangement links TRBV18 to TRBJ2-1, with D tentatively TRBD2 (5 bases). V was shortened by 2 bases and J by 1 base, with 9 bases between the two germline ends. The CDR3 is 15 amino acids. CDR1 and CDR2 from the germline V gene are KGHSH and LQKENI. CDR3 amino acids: CASSPIGGSYNEQFF. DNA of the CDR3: TGTGCCAGCTCACCAATCGGCGGGTCCTACAATGAGCAGTTCTTC.

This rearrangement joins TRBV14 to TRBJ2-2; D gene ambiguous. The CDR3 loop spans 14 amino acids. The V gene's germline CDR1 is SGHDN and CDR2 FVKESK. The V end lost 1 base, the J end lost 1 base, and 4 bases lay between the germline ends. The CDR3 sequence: CASSQVWNTGELFF. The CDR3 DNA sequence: TGTGCCAGCAGCCAAGTGTGGAACACCGGGGAGCTGTTTTTT. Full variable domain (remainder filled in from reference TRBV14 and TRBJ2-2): EAGVTQFPSHSVIEKGQTVTLRCDPISGHDNLYWYRRVMGKEIKFLLHFVKESKQDESGMPNNRFLAERTGGTYSTLKVQPAELEDSGVYFCASSQVWNTGELFFGEGSRLTVL.

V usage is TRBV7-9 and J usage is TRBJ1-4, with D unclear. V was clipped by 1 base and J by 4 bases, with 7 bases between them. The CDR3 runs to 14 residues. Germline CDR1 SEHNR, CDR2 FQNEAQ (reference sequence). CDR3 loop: CASSLGLRNEKLFF. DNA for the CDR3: TGTGCCAGCAGCTTAGGGCTCCGTAATGAAAAACTGTTTTTT.

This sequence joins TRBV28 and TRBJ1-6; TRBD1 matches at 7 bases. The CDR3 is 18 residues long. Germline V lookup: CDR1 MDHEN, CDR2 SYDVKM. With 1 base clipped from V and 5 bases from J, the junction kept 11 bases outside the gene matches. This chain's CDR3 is CASSLYPLGTADNSPLHF. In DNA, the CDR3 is TGTGCCAGCAGTTTATATCCCCTCGGGACAGCTGATAATTCACCCCTCCACTTT.

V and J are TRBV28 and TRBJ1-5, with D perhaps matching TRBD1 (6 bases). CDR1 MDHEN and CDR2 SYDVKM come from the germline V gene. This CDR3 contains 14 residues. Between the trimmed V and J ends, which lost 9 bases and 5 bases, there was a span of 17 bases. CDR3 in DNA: TGTGCCAGTCTCCGGGAGGGGGGACATCAGCCCCAGCATTTT. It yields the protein CASLREGGHQPQHF.

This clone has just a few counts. CDR3 DNA: TGTGCCAGCAGTTACGGGACAGGATACGAGCAGTACGTC. Translation: CASSYGTGYEQYV. The chain combines TRBV6-2 or TRBV6-3 with TRBJ2-7, with 8 bases matching TRBD1. The V and J ends lost 2 bases and 4 bases, in that order; junction bases with no gene match: 1. This CDR3 comprises 13 residues. From germline, CDR1 is MNHEY and CDR2 SVGEGT.

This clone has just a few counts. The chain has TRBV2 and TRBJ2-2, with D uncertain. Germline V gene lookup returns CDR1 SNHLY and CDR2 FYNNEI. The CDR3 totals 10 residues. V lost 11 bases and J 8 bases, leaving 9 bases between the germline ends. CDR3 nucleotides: TGTGCCTCTTGGCGGGGGGAGCTGTTTTTT. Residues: CASWRGELFF.

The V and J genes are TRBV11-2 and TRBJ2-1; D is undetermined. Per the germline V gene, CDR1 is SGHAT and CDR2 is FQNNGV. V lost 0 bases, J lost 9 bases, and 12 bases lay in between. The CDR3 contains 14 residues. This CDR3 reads CASSLEFTSGEQFF. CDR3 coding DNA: TGTGCCAGCAGCTTAGAATTCACAAGTGGTGAGCAGTTCTTC.

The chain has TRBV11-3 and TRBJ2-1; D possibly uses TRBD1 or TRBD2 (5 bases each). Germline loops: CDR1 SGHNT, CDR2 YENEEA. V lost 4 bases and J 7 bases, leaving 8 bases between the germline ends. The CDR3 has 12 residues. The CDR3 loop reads CASSSWGNEQFF. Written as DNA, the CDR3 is TGTGCCAGCAGCTCATGGGGGAATGAGCAGTTCTTC. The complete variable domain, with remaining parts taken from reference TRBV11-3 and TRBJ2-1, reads EAGVVQSPRYKIIEKKQPVAFWCNPISGHNTLYWYLQNLGQGPELLIRYENEEAVDDSQLPKDRFSAERLKGVDSTLKIQPAELGDSAVYLCASSSWGNEQFFGPGTRLTVL.

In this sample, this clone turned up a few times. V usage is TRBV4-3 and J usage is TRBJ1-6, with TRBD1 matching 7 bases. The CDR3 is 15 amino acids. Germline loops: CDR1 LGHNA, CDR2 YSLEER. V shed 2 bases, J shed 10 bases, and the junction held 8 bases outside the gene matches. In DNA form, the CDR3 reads TGCGCCAGCAGCCAACGAACAGGGGAATACTCACCCCTCCACTTT. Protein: CASSQRTGEYSPLHF.

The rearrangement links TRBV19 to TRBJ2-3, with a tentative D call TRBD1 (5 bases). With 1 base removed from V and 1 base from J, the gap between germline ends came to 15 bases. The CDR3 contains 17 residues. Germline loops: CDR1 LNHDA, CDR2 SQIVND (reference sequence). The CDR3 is CASSIASSRVGTDTQYF. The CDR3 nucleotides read TGTGCCAGTAGTATAGCCTCCAGCAGGGTGGGCACAGATACGCAGTATTTT.

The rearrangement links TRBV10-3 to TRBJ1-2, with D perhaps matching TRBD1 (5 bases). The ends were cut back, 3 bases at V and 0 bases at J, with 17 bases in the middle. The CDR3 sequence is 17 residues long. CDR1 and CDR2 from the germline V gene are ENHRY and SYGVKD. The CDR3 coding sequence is TGTGCCATCAGTGACCCAGGGCAGGGACGAGCTAACTATGGCTACACCTTC. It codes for CAISDPGQGRANYGYTF.

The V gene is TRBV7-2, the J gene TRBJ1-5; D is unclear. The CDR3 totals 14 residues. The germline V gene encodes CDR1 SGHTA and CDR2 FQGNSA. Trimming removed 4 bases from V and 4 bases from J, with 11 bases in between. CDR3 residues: CASSYLSRNQPQHF. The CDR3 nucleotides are TGTGCCAGCAGCTATCTCTCTAGAAATCAGCCCCAGCATTTT.

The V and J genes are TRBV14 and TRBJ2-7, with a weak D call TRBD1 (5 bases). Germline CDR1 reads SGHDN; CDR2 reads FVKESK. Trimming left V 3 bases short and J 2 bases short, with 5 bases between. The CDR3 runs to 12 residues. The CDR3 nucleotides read TGTGCCAGCAGCCAGACAGCCTACGAGCAGTACTTC. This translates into CASSQTAYEQYF.

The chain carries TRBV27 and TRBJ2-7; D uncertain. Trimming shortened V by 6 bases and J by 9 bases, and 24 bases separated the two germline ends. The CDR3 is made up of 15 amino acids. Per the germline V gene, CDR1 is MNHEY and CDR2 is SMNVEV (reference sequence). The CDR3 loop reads CASSLHVTELRGQYF. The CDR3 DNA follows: TGTGCCAGCAGCCTCCACGTGACGGAGCTACGAGGGCAGTACTTC.

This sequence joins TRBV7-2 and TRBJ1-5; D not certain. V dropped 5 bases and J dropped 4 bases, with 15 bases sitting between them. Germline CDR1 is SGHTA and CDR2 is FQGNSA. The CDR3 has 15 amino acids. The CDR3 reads CASSPRAGPNQPQHF. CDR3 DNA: TGTGCCAGCAGCCCCCGGGCGGGCCCAAATCAGCCCCAGCATTTT.

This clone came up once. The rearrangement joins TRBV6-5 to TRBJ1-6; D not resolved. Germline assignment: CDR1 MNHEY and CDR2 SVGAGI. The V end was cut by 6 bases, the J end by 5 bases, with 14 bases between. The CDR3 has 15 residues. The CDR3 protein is CASRDRGNDNSPLHF. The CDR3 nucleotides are TGTGCCAGCAGGGACCGCGGAAACGATAATTCACCCCTCCACTTT.